Listed below are T cell receptor beta chains from one sample, sequenced in a study of neurological immune-mediated disorders. MiXCR was run by TCRdb on the 5' RACE reads, yielding one entry per CDR3 protein. The sample lists roughly 98,000 distinct CDR3 sequences, about 13% occurring once. Sample: PBMCs. The source of these receptors is a female donor with HTLV-1-associated myelopathy (HAM/TSP). Both conserved end residues are part of each CDR3. D genes are given only for firm matches.

>.|TRBV7-2
CASSFDSHNEQFF
>.|TRBV7-2
CASSLVDSNEQFF
>.|TRBV28
CASSGLAGLYNEQFF
>.|TRBV5-1
CASSLDLDEQYF
>TRBD2|TRBV27
CASSFLVYAGGTDTQYF
>TRBD2|TRBV20-1
CSAYDSGGRNEQFF
>TRBD1|TRBV7-2
CASSTRTGGETQYF
>TRBD1|TRBV9
CASSLRTGPNTGELFF
>.|TRBV29-1
CSVGWDSNQPQHF
>TRBD2|TRBV20-1
CSAWTSGGGLGKYNEQFF
>.|TRBV20-1
CSARRNRVLNQPQHF
>.|TRBV5-1
CASSLEQTYEQYF
>TRBD2|TRBV20-1
CSARDGTRVYNEQFF
>TRBD1|TRBV6-1
CASSAWDRGAGELFF
>.|TRBV20-1
CSAVPGSLSTDTQYF
>.|TRBV5-6
CASSLSRSSYEQYF
>.|TRBV11-2
CASSSVRGSSYEQYF